The rows below give T cell receptor beta chains drawn from one sample of a study of blood T cell repertoires in COVID-19. TCRdb keeps only in-frame clones here, not all; method: immunoSEQ multiplex PCR. The sample includes under 200,000 clones, around 83% of them seen just once. Sequenced: peripheral blood. The receptors here all came from a woman aged 70-85 years who had recovered from COVID-19. Both conserved end residues are part of each CDR3. A D gene is named only where the DNA matches it firmly. Expanded clones get a size class; other rows say once, few or many, or leave the size out.

clone size,V gene,J gene,D gene,CDR3 protein,CDR3 DNA
-,TRBV28,TRBJ2-2,TRBD1,CASSPGGSTGELFF,TGTGCCAGCAGCCCAGGGGGTTCAACCGGGGAGCTGTTTTTT
-,TRBV29-1,TRBJ2-4,-,CSVSLAKNIQYF,TGCAGCGTTTCCCTAGCCAAAAACATTCAGTACTTC
-,TRBV29-1,TRBJ1-4,-,CSVPSGGEKLFF,TGCAGCGTCCCATCGGGGGGTGAAAAACTGTTTTTT
-,TRBV4-1,TRBJ1-2,TRBD1,CASSQDMGPQGGSYGYTF,TGCGCCAGCAGCCAAGATATGGGGCCACAGGGGGGTAGCTATGGCTACACCTTC
few,TRBV24-1,TRBJ1-2,TRBD1,CATSDGQGANGYTF,TGTGCCACCAGTGACGGACAGGGAGCGAACGGCTACACCTTC
-,TRBV6-5,TRBJ2-1,TRBD2,CASRTSGGQGGEQFF,TGTGCCAGCAGAACCAGCGGGGGCCAGGGAGGTGAGCAGTTCTTC
-,TRBV7-3,TRBJ1-1,-,CASSLMGSGWAEAFF,TGTGCCAGCAGCTTAATGGGGTCGGGGTGGGCTGAAGCTTTCTTT
-,TRBV7-9,TRBJ1-5,TRBD1,CASSSTGGSQPQHF,TGTGCCAGCAGCAGTACAGGGGGGAGTCAGCCCCAGCATTTT
-,TRBV28,TRBJ1-3,-,CASSFLTATGVVGNTIYF,TGTGCCAGCAGTTTTTTGACAGCCACGGGAGTAGTAGGGAACACCATATATTTT
-,TRBV29-1,TRBJ1-1,-,CSVDWGKGTEAFF,TGCAGCGTTGATTGGGGCAAGGGGACTGAAGCTTTCTTT
once,TRBV6-5,TRBJ1-1,TRBD1,CASSPGTAEAFF,TGTGCCAGCAGCCCCGGGACAGCTGAAGCTTTCTTT
-,TRBV19,TRBJ2-5,-,CASSYRQDPYQETQYF,TGTGCCAGTAGTTACAGACAGGACCCGTACCAAGAGACCCAGTACTTC
-,TRBV19,TRBJ2-1,TRBD2,CASSSERGNEQFF,TGTGCCAGTAGTAGCGAGCGGGGGAATGAGCAGTTCTTC
-,TRBV6-5,TRBJ2-3,TRBD1,CASNRGLGTDTQYF,TGTGCCAGCAACAGGGGGCTGGGCACAGATACGCAGTATTTT
-,TRBV11-3,TRBJ2-2,-,CASSPSLSPNTGELFF,TGTGCCAGCAGCCCCTCACTCTCCCCGAACACCGGGGAGCTGTTTTTT
once,TRBV28,TRBJ1-5,TRBD1,CASSLQGWGNQPQHF,TGTGCCAGCAGCCTACAGGGGTGGGGGAATCAGCCCCAGCATTTT
few,TRBV6-6,TRBJ1-2,TRBD1,CASGTGGGGYTF,TGTGCCAGCGGTACAGGGGGCGGTGGCTACACCTTC
few,TRBV7-4,TRBJ2-7,TRBD2,CASTGGLVFGYEQYF,TGTGCCAGCACCGGGGGGTTGGTTTTCGGCTACGAGCAGTACTTC
-,TRBV29-1,TRBJ2-2,-,CSVAAVNTGELFF,TGCAGCGTTGCAGCGGTGAACACCGGGGAGCTGTTTTTT
-,TRBV5-1,TRBJ2-5,TRBD2,CASSWGLAGYQETQYF,TGCGCCAGCAGCTGGGGACTAGCGGGCTATCAAGAGACCCAGTACTTC
-,TRBV7-9,TRBJ1-5,TRBD1,CASSPGTGWQPQHF,TGTGCCAGCAGCCCTGGGACAGGGTGGCAGCCCCAGCATTTT
-,TRBV5-6,TRBJ2-1,TRBD2,CASSLAGGRAYNEQFF,TGTGCCAGCAGCTTGGCTGGCGGGAGGGCCTACAATGAGCAGTTCTTC
-,TRBV5-1,TRBJ1-5,TRBD1,CASSLGDSGNQPQHF,TGCGCCAGCAGCTTGGGGGACAGTGGCAATCAGCCCCAGCATTTT
-,TRBV5-4,TRBJ1-2,-,CASSLETGTNYGYTF,TGTGCCAGCAGCTTGGAGACAGGAACTAACTATGGCTACACCTTC
-,TRBV14,TRBJ2-1,TRBD2,CASRRGLAYYNEQFF,TGTGCCAGCCGCCGGGGACTAGCGTACTACAATGAGCAGTTCTTC
-,TRBV2,TRBJ1-1,-,CASGAGVRGSEAFF,TGTGCCAGCGGGGCGGGGGTCCGTGGGAGTGAAGCTTTCTTT
-,TRBV5-1,TRBJ2-2,-,CASSPRTNTGELFF,TGCGCCAGCAGCCCTCGGACAAACACCGGGGAGCTGTTTTTT
-,TRBV4-3,TRBJ1-1,-,CASSQEGGEADTEAFF,TGCGCCAGCAGCCAAGAGGGAGGGGAGGCAGACACTGAAGCTTTCTTT
-,TRBV7-9,TRBJ2-2,-,CASSFTADTGELFF,TGTGCCAGCAGCTTTACAGCGGACACCGGGGAGCTGTTTTTT
-,TRBV7-9,TRBJ2-7,-,CASSLASGDTLPYEQYF,TGTGCCAGCAGCTTAGCTTCCGGGGACACTCTACCCTACGAGCAGTACTTC